This T cell receptor (beta chain) was retrieved from a study of T cells after yellow fever vaccination. The CDR3 length is 13 residues. With 6 bases removed from V and 4 bases from J, the gap between germline ends came to 12 bases. Study-wide results and limits: A large majority of primary-vaccination clones showed up again after the booster (under 98% CD4, around 90% CD8). Clonotype sharing between CD4 and CD8 compartments was small.

In its sample, this clonotype was seen many times. Its antigen is as yet unknown. Template-switching 5'RACE yielded the TCR cDNA; a universal primer site and UMIs were added in the process. TCRdb recomputed calls from the 5' RACE reads with MiXCR, one row per CDR3 protein. Among around 350,000 distinct CDR3 sequences, around 6.5% were seen once, and the ten largest hold over 12%. This chain connects TRBV12-3 or TRBV12-4 to TRBJ2-5, with D tentatively TRBD2 (7 bases). This clonotype was sampled from a man aged 30 to 39 who received the YFV17D yellow fever vaccine. The sequencing here drew on PBMCs, taken 5 days after the yellow fever booster vaccination. In nucleotides, the CDR3 is TGTGCCAGCAGGACGGGGGGCAGAGAGACCCAGTACTTC. This encodes CASRTGGRETQYF.